Listed below are T cell receptor beta chains from one sample, sequenced in a study of control samples from healthy donors and cancer patients. The repertoire was sequenced with immunoSEQ multiplex PCR; TCRdb's copy has only in-frame clones and lacks some. The sample records under 90,000 clones, almost 95% being singletons. Material for sequencing was blood. All receptors derive from a woman aged 60-75 years in good health. The CDR3 runs from the conserved cysteine through the conserved F or W. The D gene is left open where the match is weak. Only part of the rows carry a size: once, few, many, or a class if the clone is expanded.

D,J,size,V,length,DNA,CDR3
NA,TRBJ1-5,few,TRBV28,14,TGTGCCAGCAGTTTATCAACAGGTGGACAGCCCCAGCATTTT,CASSLSTGGQPQHF
NA,TRBJ2-1,NA,TRBV3-1/TRBV3-2,15,TGTGCCAGCAGCCAAGATAGGGGGGATCGTCATGAGCAGTTCTTC,CASSQDRGDRHEQFF
NA,TRBJ1-1,NA,TRBV19,14,TGTGCCAGTATCCGTGACAGGCAGAACACTGAAGCTTTCTTT,CASIRDRQNTEAFF
TRBD1,TRBJ1-2,NA,TRBV6-6,15,TGTGCCAGCCTCCTAGGGGACAGGGATTTGTATGGCTACACCTTC,CASLLGDRDLYGYTF
TRBD2,TRBJ2-1,NA,TRBV7-8,17,TGTGCCAGCAGCCGTCCATCTAGCGGGGGGGCCTACAATGAGCAGTTCTTC,CASSRPSSGGAYNEQFF
TRBD1,TRBJ2-1,NA,TRBV5-4,15,TGTGCCAGCAGCTTGGGGGGACAGACCTACAATGAGCAGTTCTTC,CASSLGGQTYNEQFF
NA,TRBJ1-4,once,TRBV7-9,15,TGTGCCAGCAGCTTTTCTTCCAGGGAGTCCGAAAAACTGTTTTTT,CASSFSSRESEKLFF
NA,TRBJ1-2,NA,TRBV28,13,TGTGCCAGCGGATGGGGGGGGAACTATGGCTACACCTTC,CASGWGGNYGYTF
TRBD1,TRBJ2-3,NA,TRBV11-1,14,TGTGCCAGCAGCCCCGGACAGGGATCAGATACGCAGTATTTT,CASSPGQGSDTQYF
TRBD2,TRBJ2-1,NA,TRBV6-4,16,TGTGCCAGCAGTGACTGGATAGCGGGAGTAGCGAATGAGCAGTTCTTC,CASSDWIAGVANEQFF
TRBD1,TRBJ1-5,NA,TRBV19,14,TGTGCCAGTAGCACCACAGGGGGCTATCAGCCCCAGCATTTT,CASSTTGGYQPQHF
NA,TRBJ1-5,NA,TRBV18,13,TGTGCCAGCTCACCAGTTTCTGAATCGCCCCAGCATTTT,CASSPVSESPQHF
NA,TRBJ2-7,NA,TRBV4-2,18,TGTGCCAGCAGCCAAGAAATGGGCGGCCGGAGGCGGATCCACGAGCAGTACTTC,CASSQEMGGRRRIHEQYF
NA,TRBJ2-3,NA,TRBV7-2,15,TGTGCCAGCAGCTTAGCTGCTAGTGTCACAGATACGCAGTATTTT,CASSLAASVTDTQYF
NA,TRBJ2-2,NA,TRBV10-3,13,TGTGCCACCCGGGACACTACTGCCGGGGAGCTGTTTTTT,CATRDTTAGELFF
NA,TRBJ2-5,NA,TRBV12-3/TRBV12-4,13,TGTGCCAGCAGTTTAGGGTGGGAAGAGACCCAGTACTTC,CASSLGWEETQYF
NA,TRBJ1-2,NA,TRBV5-1,14,TGCGCCAGCAGCTTGGTCGGGGGTAAGGATGGCTACACCTTC,CASSLVGGKDGYTF
TRBD2,TRBJ2-3,NA,TRBV10-3,17,TGTGCCATCAGTGATTTACGTGTGGGAGGGCGCCCAGATACGCAGTATTTT,CAISDLRVGGRPDTQYF
TRBD1,TRBJ2-2,NA,TRBV6-5,15,TGTGCCAGCAGTCCCCGGACAGGGAACACCGGGGAGCTGTTTTTT,CASSPRTGNTGELFF
NA,TRBJ1-4,NA,TRBV28,15,TGTGCCAGCAGTACCACAGAGGTCTTTCGTGAAAAACTGTTTTTT,CASSTTEVFREKLFF
TRBD1,TRBJ1-1,NA,TRBV5-4,16,TGTGCCAGCAGCTTAGGGACAGCCTTAATGAACACTGAAGCTTTCTTT,CASSLGTALMNTEAFF
TRBD2,TRBJ2-2,NA,TRBV5-4,15,TGTGCCAGCAGCTCCGGACTAGCGGGAGCCGGGGAGCTGTTTTTT,CASSSGLAGAGELFF
NA,TRBJ2-5,once,TRBV2,15,TGTGCCAGCAGTGAACAAGGTCAGGGGCAAGAGACCCAGTACTTC,CASSEQGQGQETQYF
TRBD2,TRBJ2-5,NA,TRBV4-1,16,TGCGCCAGCAGCCAAAAGGGGAGAGCGGGAGAGGAGACCCAGTACTTC,CASSQKGRAGEETQYF
TRBD2,TRBJ2-3,NA,TRBV10-3,13,TGTGCCATCGAAGCGGGAGGAGGGGATACGCAGTATTTT,CAIEAGGGDTQYF
NA,TRBJ2-2,NA,TRBV9,16,TGTGCCAGCAGCGTAACCGGGAGTACGGGCACCGGGGAGCTGTTTTTT,CASSVTGSTGTGELFF
NA,TRBJ2-1,NA,TRBV28,12,TGTGCCAGCAGACGGGCGTACAATGAGCAGTTCTTC,CASRRAYNEQFF
TRBD1,TRBJ1-4,NA,TRBV10-3,14,TGTGCCATCAGCTCCGGGACAGGGGGAGAAAAACTGTTTTTT,CAISSGTGGEKLFF
TRBD2,TRBJ2-7,NA,TRBV7-2,19,TGTGCCAGCAGCTCCTGGACTAGCGGGAGGGCCGTTCTTTCCTACGAGCAGTACTTC,CASSSWTSGRAVLSYEQYF
NA,TRBJ1-4,NA,TRBV2,15,TGTGCCAGCAGTGCCCGACCTTCAACTAATGAAAAACTGTTTTTT,CASSARPSTNEKLFF
NA,TRBJ1-1,NA,TRBV4-3,17,TGCGCCAGCAGCCAATTTATGGCCGGACAGTCGAACACTGAAGCTTTCTTT,CASSQFMAGQSNTEAFF
TRBD1,TRBJ1-1,NA,TRBV5-1,16,TGCGCCAGCAGCCCTCGGACAGGGTCGGCGAACACTGAAGCTTTCTTT,CASSPRTGSANTEAFF
NA,TRBJ1-2,NA,TRBV19,12,TGTGCCAGTAGTATAGAGGGCAGGGGCTACACCTTC,CASSIEGRGYTF
NA,TRBJ2-3,NA,TRBV5-1,14,TGCGCCAGCAGCTACGTAGGGGGAACAGATACGCAGTATTTT,CASSYVGGTDTQYF
TRBD2,TRBJ2-7,NA,TRBV19,15,TGTGCCAGTAGTTCTGGGACTAGCGGGATCTACGAGCAGTACTTC,CASSSGTSGIYEQYF
TRBD1,TRBJ2-1,NA,TRBV9,14,TGTGCCAGCAGCCCCCAGACAGGGGACAATGAGCAGTTCTTC,CASSPQTGDNEQFF
TRBD1,TRBJ1-2,few,TRBV19,14,TGTGCCAGTAGTACGGACAGGGGGCGGAGTGGCTACACCTTC,CASSTDRGRSGYTF
TRBD1,TRBJ2-7,NA,TRBV29-1,12,TGCAGCGCTTGGGACAGGGGATACGAGCAGTACTTC,CSAWDRGYEQYF
TRBD2,TRBJ2-1,NA,TRBV7-8,16,TGTGCCAGCAGCTTAGGGTGGACTAGCGGCTACAATGAGCAGTTCTTC,CASSLGWTSGYNEQFF
NA,TRBJ1-6,NA,TRBV6-1,11,TGTGCCAGCAGTCCCCAGGGGCCCCTCCACTTT,CASSPQGPLHF
NA,TRBJ1-1,few,TRBV19,12,TGTGCCAGTAGTATCACCGGGGATGGGATTTTCTTT,CASSITGDGIFF
TRBD2,TRBJ2-7,NA,TRBV6-5,11,TGTGCCTGGGGAGGGGTCTACGAGCAGTACTTC,CAWGGVYEQYF
TRBD1,TRBJ1-2,NA,TRBV4-1,14,TGCGCCAGCAGCCGGACAGGGACCAACTATGGCTACACCTTC,CASSRTGTNYGYTF
TRBD1,TRBJ1-1,NA,TRBV2,15,TGTGCCAGCAGTCCCCAGGGGGCTGGGAGCACTGAAGCTTTCTTT,CASSPQGAGSTEAFF
NA,TRBJ2-1,NA,TRBV11-3,13,TGTGCCAGCAGCACGGACAGAAACAATGAGCAGTTCTTC,CASSTDRNNEQFF
TRBD2,TRBJ2-3,NA,TRBV28,16,TGTGCCAGCAAAAGGACTAGCGGAAAGACCACAGATACGCAGTATTTT,CASKRTSGKTTDTQYF
TRBD1,TRBJ1-4,NA,TRBV28,13,TGTGCCAGCAGACTGGGGGACAGGGGAGGGCTGTTTTTT,CASRLGDRGGLFF
TRBD1,TRBJ1-1,NA,TRBV7-9,14,TGTGCCAGCAGCCAGGGACAGGGGAACACTGAAGCTTTCTTT,CASSQGQGNTEAFF
NA,TRBJ2-2,NA,TRBV6-2/TRBV6-3,15,TGTGCCAGCAGTTGGGGCCGAGAACCCCCCGGGGAGCTGTTTTTT,CASSWGREPPGELFF
NA,TRBJ2-4,NA,TRBV7-9,14,TGTGCCAGCAGCTTAGCGGGAGTAATGAACATTCAGTACTTC,CASSLAGVMNIQYF
TRBD1,TRBJ1-3,NA,TRBV4-3,15,TGCGCCAGCAAAAGGGACAGGGACTCTGGAAACACCATATATTTT,CASKRDRDSGNTIYF
TRBD1,TRBJ2-7,NA,TRBV5-1,16,TGCGCCAGCAGCTTATCAACCGGGACAGGGGCGGCCGAGCAGTACTTC,CASSLSTGTGAAEQYF
TRBD2,TRBJ2-7,NA,TRBV24-1,19,TGTGCCACCAGTGATTTTGCTTTTGTGGCGGGGGGTGTCTACTGCGAGCAGTACTTC,CATSDFAFVAGGVYCEQYF
NA,TRBJ2-2,NA,TRBV2,14,TGTGCCAGCAGTGTACTGCAGGGGCCCGGGGAGCTGTTTTTT,CASSVLQGPGELFF
NA,TRBJ1-3,NA,TRBV28,15,TGTGCCAGCAGTTTACCAGGGCGCTCTGGAAACACCATATATTTT,CASSLPGRSGNTIYF
NA,TRBJ2-3,NA,TRBV10-3,13,TGTGCCATCAGTGCCACTCCCTTAGATACGCAGTATTTT,CAISATPLDTQYF
NA,TRBJ2-3,NA,TRBV5-1,14,TGCGCCAGCAGCCTGGACGGCAGCACAGATACGCAGTATTTT,CASSLDGSTDTQYF
TRBD2,TRBJ2-1,NA,TRBV15,18,TGTGCCACCAGCAGAGCCTTGGGGAGGGCCCTATCTATGTATGAGCAGTTCTTC,CATSRALGRALSMYEQFF
TRBD2,TRBJ2-1,NA,TRBV5-1,19,TGCGCCAGCAGCTTGGCTAGGCTAGCGGGAATGGGGTCCTACAATGAGCAGTTCTTC,CASSLARLAGMGSYNEQFF